This TCR beta chain was documented in a study of beta chain features in type 1 diabetes. This clone has only a few counts. What it binds is not known. Findings and limits, study-wide: Shortening of TCRB CDR3s, moderate but significant, appeared in all four CD4+ subsets of Type 1 diabetes patients. Sequencing the cDNA could make cells with high TCR expression show up more than they should.

The study reverse transcribed the entire isolated RNA, so it sequenced expressed TCRB transcripts. Only in-frame clones appear in the TCRdb table, and some are missing; sequencing was by immunoSEQ multiplex PCR. The sample yields some 640,000 clones, more than 13% seen once. The V gene's germline CDR1 is GTSNPN and CDR2 SVGIG (reference sequence). V was clipped by 6 bases and J by 6 bases, with 15 bases between them. CDR3 size: 13 residues. Via CD45RO/CCR7/CD25/CD127/CD95/CD27, cells of the CD4+ naive, central memory, regulatory and stem cell-like memory subsets were sorted. Over 95% purity was reached by all sorted populations.

Sequenced input: naive CD4+ T cells from blood. The sequence was obtained from a man between 18 and 29 years old with type 1 diabetes. The gene calls are TRBV30 and TRBJ1-3; D remains ambiguous. CDR3 DNA sequence: TGTGCCTGCAGCCACGCGAGGGAAAACACCATATATTTT. Amino acids: CACSHARENTIYF.